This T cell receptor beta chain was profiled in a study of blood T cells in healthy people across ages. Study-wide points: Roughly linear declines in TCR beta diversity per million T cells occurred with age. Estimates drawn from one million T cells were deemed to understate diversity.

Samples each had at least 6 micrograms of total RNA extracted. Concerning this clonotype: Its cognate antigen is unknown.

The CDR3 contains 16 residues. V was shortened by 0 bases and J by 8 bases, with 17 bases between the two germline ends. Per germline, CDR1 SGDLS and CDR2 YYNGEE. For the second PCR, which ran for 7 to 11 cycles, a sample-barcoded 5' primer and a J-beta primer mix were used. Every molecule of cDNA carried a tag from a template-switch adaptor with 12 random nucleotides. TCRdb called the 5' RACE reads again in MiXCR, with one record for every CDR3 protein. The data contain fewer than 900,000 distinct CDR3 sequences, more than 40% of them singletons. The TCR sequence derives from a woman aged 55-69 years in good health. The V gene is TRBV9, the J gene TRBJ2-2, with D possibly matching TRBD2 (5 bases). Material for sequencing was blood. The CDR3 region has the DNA TGTGCCAGCAGCGTAGCTCATACCCGGGGTACTGGGGAGCTGTTTTTT. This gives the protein CASSVAHTRGTGELFF.